The 25 T cell receptor beta chains below come from one sample, sequenced in a study of blood T cell repertoires in COVID-19. Some clones are missing from TCRdb's copy, which holds only in-frame ones; the method was immunoSEQ multiplex PCR. In the table there are approximately 50,000 clones, roughly 85% of which are singletons. Material for sequencing was peripheral blood. The receptors were sampled from a man between 65 and 85 years old with acute or convalescent COVID-19.

V usage is TRBV5-1 and J usage is TRBJ2-7, with TRBD1 matching 9 bases. Germline loops: CDR1 SGHRS, CDR2 YFSETQ. V lost 4 bases and J lost 4; bases outside the gene matches: 9. CDR3 size: 15 residues. CDR3 residues: CASSLSSGTGYEQYF. DNA of the CDR3: TGCGCCAGCAGCCTATCCTCCGGGACAGGGTACGAGCAGTACTTC. Looking up the rest from reference TRBV5-1 and TRBJ2-7 gives the full variable domain: KAGVTQTPRYLIKTRGQQVTLSCSPISGHRSVSWYQQTPGQGLQFLFEYFSETQRNKGNFPGRFSGRQFSNSRSEMNVSTLELGDSALYLCASSLSSGTGYEQYFGPGTRLTVT.

The rearrangement joins TRBV5-1 to TRBJ2-3; 9 bases are shared with TRBD1. The V segment lost 4 bases and the J segment 4 bases; nucleotides outside the gene matches: 4. The germline V gene has CDR1 SGHRS and CDR2 YFSETQ. The CDR3 runs 14 residues. The CDR3 bases are TGCGCCAGCAGCCCGGGACAGGGATCAGATACGCAGTATTTT. It translates to CASSPGQGSDTQYF.

This chain links TRBV7-8 with TRBJ2-7; D perhaps matches TRBD1 (5 bases). The V end lost 5 bases, the J end lost 2 bases, and 13 bases lay between the germline ends. Germline V lookup: CDR1 SGHVS, CDR2 FQNEAQ. CDR3 length equals 14 residues. DNA for the CDR3: TGTGCCAGCAGCGGACCCAGGGTTCCCTACGAGCAGTACTTC. Translated, it gives CASSGPRVPYEQYF.

The chain employs TRBV28 and TRBJ2-1; 9 bases align to TRBD1. The CDR3 loop spans 16 amino acids. Losses at the gene ends were 1 base for V and 3 bases for J; bases not matched to a gene: 4. Germline CDR1 is MDHEN and CDR2 is SYDVKM. The CDR3 DNA follows: TGTGCCAGCAGTTTATATAGGACAGGGGACTACAATGAGCAGTTCTTC. Protein: CASSLYRTGDYNEQFF.

V is TRBV19 and J is TRBJ1-5, with TRBD1 matching 7 bases. The CDR3 consists of 15 residues. The germline CDR1 and CDR2 sequences are LNHDA and SQIVND (reference sequence). The ends lost 1 base at V and 6 bases at J; junction bases unmatched: 6. The CDR3: CASSIGSQGSQPQHF. CDR3 coding DNA: TGTGCCAGTAGTATAGGATCACAGGGGAGTCAGCCCCAGCATTTT.

This sequence joins TRBV27 and TRBJ2-1; TRBD2 might be the D (6 bases). The germline gives CDR1 MNHEY, CDR2 SMNVEV (reference sequence). Trimming stripped 4 bases from V and 4 bases from J, with 14 bases between. The CDR3 is 15 residues long. CDR3 residues: CASSYRRAGYNEQFF. DNA for the CDR3: TGTGCCAGCAGTTATCGGAGGGCAGGATACAATGAGCAGTTCTTC.

The chain couples TRBV7-9 to TRBJ1-2; 11 nucleotides match TRBD1. Germline V gives CDR1 SEHNR, CDR2 FQNEAQ (reference sequence). The CDR3 sequence is 15 residues long. With 3 bases clipped from V and 2 bases from J, the junction kept 2 bases outside the gene matches. The CDR3 here is CASSFGQGANYGYTF. The CDR3 DNA sequence: TGTGCCAGCAGCTTCGGACAGGGGGCCAACTATGGCTACACCTTC.

This chain connects TRBV3-1 (or the pseudogene TRBV3-2) to TRBJ2-2, with D possibly being TRBD2 (5 bases). This CDR3 is built from 14 residues. V was pared by 0 bases and J by 6 bases, with 8 bases between. Germline lookup yields CDR1 LGHDT and CDR2 YNNKEL (reference sequence). CDR3 amino acids: CASSQETRAGELFF. In nucleotides, the CDR3 is TGTGCCAGCAGCCAAGAAACTAGAGCCGGGGAGCTGTTTTTT.

The chain uses TRBV6-5 and TRBJ1-4, with 9 bases lining up with TRBD1. V lost 6 bases and J lost 8; bases outside the gene matches: 7. The CDR3 length is 14 residues. CDR1 is MNHEY and CDR2 is SVGAGI in the germline V gene. The CDR3 DNA follows: TGTGCCAGCAGCTACGACAGGGGGTACGAAAAACTGTTTTTT. Translating gives CASSYDRGYEKLFF.

CDR3 DNA sequence: TGTGCCAGCAGCAAACTAGCGGGAGTAGTGACCGAGCAGTACTTC. As protein: CASSKLAGVVTEQYF. V usage is TRBV21-1 and J usage is TRBJ2-7; TRBD2, the D gene given by the table, was not confirmed from the DNA. TRBV21-1 is classified as a pseudogene. The CDR3 loop spans 15 amino acids.

This clone was seen only a few times. V usage is TRBV11-3 and J usage is TRBJ2-1; D remains unclear. V dropped 1 base and J dropped 5 bases, with 3 bases sitting between them. This CDR3 contains 12 residues. Germline-derived CDR1 and CDR2 are SGHNT and YENEEA. CDR3 bases: TGTGCCAGCAGCTTAGTAAACAATGAGCAGTTCTTC. It translates to CASSLVNNEQFF.

This chain links TRBV5-4 with TRBJ2-7, with 11 bases lining up with TRBD2. The CDR3 is made up of 16 amino acids. J gave up 3 bases and V 5 bases, and 10 bases lay outside the gene matches. Germline V gives CDR1 SGHNT, CDR2 YYREEE (reference sequence). In DNA, the CDR3 is TGTGCCAGCAGTTCTCTAGCGGGAGGCTCCCTCTACGAGCAGTACTTC. Protein: CASSSLAGGSLYEQYF. Looking up the rest from reference TRBV5-4 and TRBJ2-7 gives the full variable domain: ETGVTQSPTHLIKTRGQQVTLRCSSQSGHNTVSWYQQALGQGPQFIFQYYREEENGRGNFPPRFSGLQFPNYSSELNVNALELDDSALYLCASSSLAGGSLYEQYFGPGTRLTVT.

This clone was recorded a few times. J is TRBJ1-4 and V is TRBV25-1, with TRBD1 as a possible D gene (6 bases). The V end lost 4 bases, the J end lost 7 bases, and 16 bases lay between the germline ends. Germline CDR1 is MGHDK and CDR2 is SYGVNS. The CDR3 is made up of 15 amino acids. The CDR3 DNA reads as TGTGCCAGCAGTGCCTGGGGGGGGCGCAGTGAAAAACTGTTTTTT. Encoded protein: CASSAWGGRSEKLFF.

This chain joins TRBV19 and TRBJ2-7, with D possibly TRBD2 on 6 matching bases. Germline CDR1 LNHDA, CDR2 SQIVND (reference sequence). The length of the CDR3 is 14 residues. V lost 5 bases, J lost 7 bases, and 18 bases lay in between. CDR3 protein: CASSDRTGGGEQYF. The CDR3 DNA reads as TGTGCCAGTAGTGACCGGACTGGTGGGGGGGAGCAGTACTTC.

V usage is TRBV7-9 and J usage is TRBJ2-1; TRBD2 agrees at 7 bases. The CDR3 has 16 amino acids. With V trimmed by 5 bases and J by 4 bases, 11 bases remained unmatched. Germline CDR1 and CDR2: SEHNR and FQNEAQ (reference sequence). The CDR3 is CASSRFKRDGYNEQFF. In DNA, the CDR3 is TGTGCCAGCAGCCGCTTCAAGCGGGACGGGTACAATGAGCAGTTCTTC.

The V and J genes are TRBV5-4 and TRBJ2-6; 7 bases match TRBD1. The germline CDR1 and CDR2 sequences are SGHNT and YYREEE (reference sequence). The CDR3 covers 18 residues. Trimming at V came to 5 bases and at J to 0 bases, leaving 11 bases not matched to a gene. As DNA, the CDR3 is TGTGCCAGCAGGTCAGGACTGGGACAGCTCTCTGGGGCCAACGTCCTGACTTTC. It specifies CASRSGLGQLSGANVLTF.

J is TRBJ2-3 and V is TRBV11-2; no clear D gene. Germline CDR1 is SGHAT and CDR2 is FQNNGV. The CDR3 covers 16 residues. V was clipped by 1 base and J by 1 base, with 12 bases between them. CDR3: CASSLGSFSGTDTQYF. Here the CDR3 DNA reads TGTGCCAGCAGCTTAGGTAGCTTTTCGGGCACAGATACGCAGTATTTT.

The J gene is TRBJ1-3, the V gene TRBV10-3; D is perhaps TRBD1 (5 bases). The CDR3 consists of 15 residues. The ends were cut back, 3 bases at V and 3 bases at J, with 12 bases in the middle. CDR1 is ENHRY and CDR2 is SYGVKD in the germline V gene. In DNA, the CDR3 is TGTGCCATCAGTGAAGGGACTGTGGGTGGAAACACCATATATTTT. It specifies CAISEGTVGGNTIYF.

This clone was counted a single time. J is TRBJ1-2 and V is TRBV21-1. TRBV21-1 constitutes a pseudogene. There are 17 residues in the CDR3. The CDR3 is CASSNLEEGPANYGYTF. CDR3 bases: TGTGCCAGCAGCAACCTCGAGGAGGGCCCTGCTAACTATGGCTACACCTTC.

The table lists this clone with a few counts. The chain employs TRBV6-5 and TRBJ1-2; 10 bases fit TRBD1. Germline V gene data show CDR1 as MNHEY and CDR2 as SVGAGI. CDR3 length: 15 residues. J lost 2 bases, V lost 10 bases, and 10 bases had no gene match. The CDR3 here is CATRDRGVANYGYTF. The CDR3 nucleotides read TGTGCCACGCGGGACAGGGGAGTCGCCAACTATGGCTACACCTTC.

V usage is TRBV30 and J usage is TRBJ1-1; a possible D gene is TRBD1 (6 bases). V was clipped by 0 bases and J by 2 bases, with 10 bases between them. Germline CDR1 is GTSNPN and CDR2 is SVGIG (reference sequence). The CDR3 is made up of 14 amino acids. The CDR3 is CAWSVGQINTEAFF. The CDR3 DNA is TGTGCCTGGAGTGTAGGACAGATAAACACTGAAGCTTTCTTT.

As DNA, the CDR3 is TGTGCCAGCAGTCCACTAGTCGGCTACAATGAGCAGTTCTTC. It specifies CASSPLVGYNEQFF. J is TRBJ2-1 and V is TRBV28; D perhaps matches TRBD2 (5 bases). The CDR3 sequence is 14 residues long. Germline-derived CDR1 and CDR2 are MDHEN and SYDVKM. V gave up 5 bases and J gave up 3 bases, with 11 bases separating them.

This chain joins TRBV18 and TRBJ1-2; weak D call: TRBD1 (5 bases). V gave up 3 bases and J gave up 3 bases, with 11 bases separating them. The CDR3 consists of 14 residues. Germline CDR1 and CDR2: KGHSH and LQKENI. CDR3 nucleotide sequence: TGTGCCAGCTCACCTGGGTCGACAGACTATGGCTACACCTTC. Translated, it gives CASSPGSTDYGYTF.

This clone showed up just once. The chain links TRBV19 to TRBJ2-1, with 7 nucleotides matching TRBD1. V lost 5 bases, J lost 6 bases, and 4 bases stayed unmatched. Germline CDR1 reads LNHDA; CDR2 reads SQIVND (reference sequence). The CDR3 is 13 amino acids. The CDR3 reads CASSPGQTNEQFF. The CDR3 coding sequence is TGTGCCAGTAGTCCGGGACAGACCAATGAGCAGTTCTTC.

The genes are TRBV3-1 (or the pseudogene TRBV3-2) and TRBJ1-5; D is unresolved. This CDR3 spans 13 amino acids. Germline V gene lookup returns CDR1 LGHDT and CDR2 YNNKEL (reference sequence). Trimming removed 2 bases from V and 5 bases from J, with 7 bases in between. CDR3 residues: CASSQTRDQPQHF. DNA of the CDR3: TGTGCCAGCAGCCAAACGAGGGATCAGCCCCAGCATTTT.